Listed below are T cell receptor beta chains from one sample, sequenced in a study of blood T cell repertoires in COVID-19. Repertoires were generated with immunoSEQ multiplex PCR, while TCRdb's copy carries only in-frame clones and drops some. Of 90,000 to 110,000 clones listed, around 86% were seen once; the top ten hold under 40%. The sequenced sample consisted of peripheral blood. Receptors originate from an elderly man with acute or convalescent COVID-19. Both conserved end residues are part of each CDR3. Each record gives: V gene, clone size, J gene, D gene, CDR3 protein, CDR3 DNA. A D gene is named only where the DNA matches it firmly. Only part of the rows carry a size: once, few, many, or a class if the clone is expanded.

V gene: TRBV18; clone size: -; J gene: TRBJ2-2; D gene: -; CDR3 protein: CASRGTGELFF; CDR3 DNA: TGTGCCAGCCGGGGCACCGGGGAGCTGTTTTTT
V gene: TRBV27; clone size: -; J gene: TRBJ2-5; D gene: -; CDR3 protein: CASSLLGAQETQYF; CDR3 DNA: TGTGCCAGCAGTTTATTGGGGGCCCAAGAGACCCAGTACTTC
V gene: TRBV9; clone size: -; J gene: TRBJ2-2; D gene: TRBD1; CDR3 protein: CASSAAPGQGANTGELFF; CDR3 DNA: TGTGCCAGCAGCGCTGCGCCGGGACAGGGGGCGAACACCGGGGAGCTGTTTTTT
V gene: TRBV7-9; clone size: -; J gene: TRBJ2-5; D gene: -; CDR3 protein: CASSLVGAVGTQYF; CDR3 DNA: TGTGCCAGCAGCTTAGTAGGCGCGGTCGGGACCCAGTACTTC
V gene: TRBV2; clone size: few; J gene: TRBJ1-5; D gene: TRBD1; CDR3 protein: CASSVEQGGQPQHF; CDR3 DNA: TGTGCCAGCAGTGTCGAACAGGGGGGTCAGCCCCAGCATTTT
V gene: TRBV19; clone size: once; J gene: TRBJ2-1; D gene: -; CDR3 protein: CASSKGAGSSYNEQFF; CDR3 DNA: TGTGCCAGTAGTAAGGGAGCGGGTAGCTCCTACAATGAGCAGTTCTTC
V gene: TRBV5-6; clone size: -; J gene: TRBJ2-6; D gene: TRBD1; CDR3 protein: CASSLYTGGAGANVLTF; CDR3 DNA: TGTGCCAGCAGCTTGTACACAGGGGGCGCTGGGGCCAACGTCCTGACTTTC
V gene: TRBV20-1; clone size: -; J gene: TRBJ1-1; D gene: -; CDR3 protein: CSVWTARGAFF; CDR3 DNA: TGCAGTGTTTGGACGGCAAGGGGAGCTTTCTTT
V gene: TRBV21-1; clone size: -; J gene: TRBJ1-1; D gene: -; CDR3 protein: CASSYPGQGRGTEAFF; CDR3 DNA: TGTGCCAGCAGCTACCCGGGACAGGGAAGGGGGACTGAAGCTTTCTTT
V gene: TRBV11-3; clone size: -; J gene: TRBJ1-1; D gene: -; CDR3 protein: CASSLARGTEAFF; CDR3 DNA: TGTGCCAGCAGCTTAGCCAGGGGAACTGAAGCTTTCTTT
V gene: TRBV14; clone size: -; J gene: TRBJ2-1; D gene: -; CDR3 protein: CASSQDRGNSYNEQFF; CDR3 DNA: TGTGCCAGCAGCCAAGATCGGGGGAACTCCTACAATGAGCAGTTCTTC
V gene: TRBV7-3; clone size: -; J gene: TRBJ2-7; D gene: TRBD2; CDR3 protein: CASSLTSGRRYEQYF; CDR3 DNA: TGTGCCAGCAGCCTAACTAGCGGGAGGAGGTACGAGCAGTACTTC
V gene: TRBV29-1; clone size: -; J gene: TRBJ2-3; D gene: -; CDR3 protein: CSVVRRGADTQYF; CDR3 DNA: TGCAGCGTTGTTCGCCGCGGGGCAGATACGCAGTATTTT
V gene: TRBV7-9; clone size: -; J gene: TRBJ2-7; D gene: TRBD1; CDR3 protein: CASSLGQGRGRQYF; CDR3 DNA: TGTGCCAGCAGCTTAGGACAGGGTAGGGGAAGGCAGTACTTC
V gene: TRBV15; clone size: -; J gene: TRBJ2-7; D gene: TRBD1; CDR3 protein: CATSTLGQGRTYEQYF; CDR3 DNA: TGTGCCACCAGCACACTGGGACAGGGAAGAACCTACGAGCAGTACTTC
V gene: TRBV5-5; clone size: -; J gene: TRBJ2-3; D gene: TRBD2; CDR3 protein: CASSSSLAGAADTQYF; CDR3 DNA: TGTGCCAGCAGCTCTTCACTAGCGGGGGCGGCAGATACGCAGTATTTT
V gene: TRBV5-1; clone size: -; J gene: TRBJ2-7; D gene: TRBD1; CDR3 protein: CASSLGGTGVSYEQYF; CDR3 DNA: TGCGCCAGCAGCTTGGGTGGGACAGGGGTCTCCTACGAGCAGTACTTC
V gene: TRBV7-2; clone size: -; J gene: TRBJ1-2; D gene: -; CDR3 protein: CASSPGRGAYGYTF; CDR3 DNA: TGTGCCAGCAGCCCCGGTCGGGGGGCGTATGGCTACACCTTC
V gene: TRBV10-1; clone size: -; J gene: TRBJ2-5; D gene: TRBD2; CDR3 protein: CASYKTPGLAMGREETQYF; CDR3 DNA: TGCGCCAGCTACAAAACTCCGGGACTAGCGATGGGGAGGGAAGAGACCCAGTACTTC
V gene: TRBV19; clone size: -; J gene: TRBJ2-5; D gene: TRBD1; CDR3 protein: CASRDSGTAITQETQYF; CDR3 DNA: TGTGCCAGTAGAGACTCCGGGACAGCCATCACCCAAGAGACCCAGTACTTC
V gene: TRBV18; clone size: -; J gene: TRBJ2-7; D gene: TRBD1; CDR3 protein: CASSPGQQSSYEQYF; CDR3 DNA: TGTGCCAGCTCTCCGGGACAGCAATCATCCTACGAGCAGTACTTC
V gene: TRBV7-8; clone size: -; J gene: TRBJ1-1; D gene: TRBD1; CDR3 protein: CASSGQGYTEAFF; CDR3 DNA: TGTGCCAGCAGTGGACAGGGGTACACTGAAGCTTTCTTT
V gene: TRBV6-5; clone size: -; J gene: TRBJ2-7; D gene: TRBD2; CDR3 protein: CASRGGNSEQYF; CDR3 DNA: TGTGCCAGCAGGGGGGGGAATTCAGAGCAGTACTTC
V gene: TRBV14; clone size: once; J gene: TRBJ1-1; D gene: -; CDR3 protein: CASSHQRTGLGTEAFF; CDR3 DNA: TGTGCCAGCAGCCACCAGAGAACAGGCCTAGGGACTGAAGCTTTCTTT
V gene: TRBV28; clone size: few; J gene: TRBJ1-5; D gene: TRBD1; CDR3 protein: CASAGQVGSSNQPQHF; CDR3 DNA: TGTGCCAGCGCTGGACAGGTGGGGTCTAGCAATCAGCCCCAGCATTTT
V gene: TRBV6-5; clone size: -; J gene: TRBJ1-5; D gene: -; CDR3 protein: CASSSKGLRGPQHF; CDR3 DNA: TGTGCCAGCAGTTCAAAGGGACTCCGAGGGCCCCAGCATTTT
V gene: TRBV5-1; clone size: once; J gene: TRBJ2-7; D gene: -; CDR3 protein: CASSDPNGPTYEQYF; CDR3 DNA: TGCGCCAGCAGCGACCCCAATGGGCCCACCTACGAGCAGTACTTC
V gene: TRBV25-1; clone size: -; J gene: TRBJ2-7; D gene: -; CDR3 protein: CASSENGSPGNYEQYF; CDR3 DNA: TGTGCCAGCAGTGAAAATGGCTCCCCGGGGAACTACGAGCAGTACTTC
V gene: TRBV5-1; clone size: -; J gene: TRBJ1-1; D gene: -; CDR3 protein: CASSEDSNTEAFF; CDR3 DNA: TGCGCCAGCAGCGAAGACAGTAACACTGAAGCTTTCTTT
V gene: TRBV7-3; clone size: -; J gene: TRBJ2-5; D gene: TRBD1; CDR3 protein: CASSLETGGQETQYF; CDR3 DNA: TGTGCCAGCAGCTTAGAGACAGGGGGTCAAGAGACCCAGTACTTC
V gene: TRBV7-2; clone size: few; J gene: TRBJ2-7; D gene: TRBD1; CDR3 protein: CASSSHGQGLGEQYF; CDR3 DNA: TGTGCCAGCAGCTCCCATGGACAGGGGCTGGGCGAGCAGTACTTC
V gene: TRBV19; clone size: -; J gene: TRBJ1-1; D gene: -; CDR3 protein: CASSIRNRFPNTEAFF; CDR3 DNA: TGTGCCAGTAGTATACGGAACAGGTTCCCGAACACTGAAGCTTTCTTT
V gene: TRBV19; clone size: -; J gene: TRBJ1-5; D gene: -; CDR3 protein: CASSISGGRNQPQHF; CDR3 DNA: TGTGCCAGTAGTATTTCGGGGGGCCGAAATCAGCCCCAGCATTTT
V gene: TRBV29-1; clone size: -; J gene: TRBJ2-3; D gene: TRBD2; CDR3 protein: CSVDGTSGDRTDTQYF; CDR3 DNA: TGCAGCGTTGACGGGACTAGCGGGGATCGCACAGATACGCAGTATTTT
V gene: TRBV14; clone size: -; J gene: TRBJ2-1; D gene: TRBD2; CDR3 protein: CASSRTGLAYNEQFF; CDR3 DNA: TGTGCCAGCAGCCGTACGGGACTAGCATACAATGAGCAGTTCTTC
V gene: TRBV5-4; clone size: once; J gene: TRBJ2-7; D gene: TRBD1; CDR3 protein: CASSPGQGNEQYF; CDR3 DNA: TGTGCCAGCAGCCCGGGACAGGGGAACGAGCAGTACTTC
V gene: TRBV28; clone size: -; J gene: TRBJ2-2; D gene: TRBD2; CDR3 protein: CASSLISGVNTGELFF; CDR3 DNA: TGTGCCAGCAGTTTGATTAGCGGGGTTAACACCGGGGAGCTGTTTTTT
V gene: TRBV19; clone size: -; J gene: TRBJ2-7; D gene: -; CDR3 protein: CASSPSETSYEQYF; CDR3 DNA: TGTGCCAGTAGTCCCTCGGAGACGAGCTACGAGCAGTACTTC
V gene: TRBV28; clone size: few; J gene: TRBJ2-1; D gene: TRBD1; CDR3 protein: CASRSDRGLRNEQFF; CDR3 DNA: TGTGCCAGCAGGTCCGACAGGGGGCTAAGGAATGAGCAGTTCTTC
V gene: TRBV28; clone size: -; J gene: TRBJ2-3; D gene: -; CDR3 protein: CASSLLDLEDTQYF; CDR3 DNA: TGTGCCAGCAGTTTACTAGACTTAGAAGATACGCAGTATTTT
V gene: TRBV6-4; clone size: -; J gene: TRBJ2-3; D gene: -; CDR3 protein: CASSDSGGTADTQYF; CDR3 DNA: TGTGCCAGCAGTGACTCGGGCGGGACCGCAGATACGCAGTATTTT
V gene: TRBV6-5; clone size: -; J gene: TRBJ2-2; D gene: TRBD1; CDR3 protein: CASSSRTGTNTGELFF; CDR3 DNA: TGTGCCAGCAGTTCGCGGACAGGGACGAACACCGGGGAGCTGTTTTTT
V gene: TRBV30; clone size: -; J gene: TRBJ1-1; D gene: -; CDR3 protein: CAWSRTANTEAFF; CDR3 DNA: TGTGCCTGGAGCCGGACAGCGAACACTGAAGCTTTCTTT